The clone carrying this T cell receptor (beta chain) occurred a few times. Its specificity is unknown. Isolated RNA was reverse transcribed in full, so expressed TCRB transcripts were sequenced. Libraries were prepared by immunoSEQ multiplex PCR; TCRdb keeps only in-frame clonotypes and omits some of them. The sample contains hundreds of thousands of clones, 15% to 20% of which appear only once. The source of the sample is a study of beta chain features in type 1 diabetes. Study-level points and caveats: Naive, central memory and Treg TCRB repertoires appeared more alike in patients than in healthy donors.

CDR3 length: 18 residues. V lost 1 base to trimming and J lost 0 bases; unmatched junction nucleotides: 10. CDR1 SGHTA and CDR2 FQGNSA come from the germline V gene. V and J are TRBV7-2 and TRBJ2-7; TRBD2 matches at 9 bases. The source of this sequence is a young woman in good health. Input material: naive CD4+ T cells from blood. Here the CDR3 reads CASSLGVGTSTSSYEQYF. The CDR3 region has the DNA TGTGCCAGCAGCTTAGGGGTTGGGACTAGCACGAGCTCCTACGAGCAGTACTTC.